What follows are 24 T cell receptor beta chains derived from one specimen sequenced in a study of T cells in Graves' hyperthyroidism and ophthalmopathy. From RNA transcripts, TCR beta CDR3 regions were amplified. Using the HTBI primer set, a first-round RT-PCR was run on the TCR CDR3. TCRdb fed the multiplex PCR reads into MiXCR, producing one record per CDR3 protein. The sample holds about 300,000 distinct CDR3 sequences; roughly a fifth are singletons and the top ten take about two fifths. The sample taken for sequencing was blood. The origin of the receptors is a man aged 50 to 60 with Graves' ophthalmopathy.

The chain employs TRBV24-1 and TRBJ1-5, with TRBD1 identical over 8 bases. V lost 9 bases to trimming and J lost 0 bases; unmatched junction nucleotides: 3. The germline gives CDR1 KGHDR, CDR2 SFDVKD. The CDR3 runs 14 residues. CDR3 sequence reads: CATGDRFSNQPQHF. Here the CDR3 DNA reads TGTGCCACCGGGGACAGGTTTAGCAATCAGCCCCAGCATTTT.

The chain is built from TRBV9 and TRBJ1-1; D call uncertain. V was trimmed by 4 bases and J by 2 bases, leaving 9 bases between them. The CDR3 has 13 amino acids. Germline V gene sequence: CDR1 SGDLS, CDR2 YYNGEE. As DNA, the CDR3 is TGTGCCAGCAGCTTCCAAGGAAACACTGAAGCTTTCTTT. Translated: CASSFQGNTEAFF.

V gene TRBV27 combines with J gene TRBJ2-3; D unclear. Germline lookup yields CDR1 MNHEY and CDR2 SMNVEV (reference sequence). V was clipped by 5 bases and J by 4 bases, with 10 bases between them. CDR3 length: 13 amino acids. Here the CDR3 reads CASSPIWADTQYF. CDR3 bases: TGTGCCAGCAGTCCCATATGGGCAGATACGCAGTATTTT.

The chain joins TRBV29-1 to TRBJ2-1; D perhaps matches TRBD1 (5 bases). CDR1 SQVTM and CDR2 ANQGSEA come from the germline V gene. The V gene lost 6 bases and the J gene lost 8 bases, with 11 bases spanning the gap. This CDR3 has 11 residues. The CDR3 spells CSVSDSYEQFF. CDR3 nucleotide sequence: TGCAGCGTGTCTGACAGCTATGAGCAGTTCTTC.

The V and J genes are TRBV10-3 and TRBJ2-3; 8 bases agree with TRBD1. Per the germline V gene, CDR1 is ENHRY and CDR2 is SYGVKD. J was trimmed by 6 bases and V by 11 bases; bases with no gene match: 13. The CDR3 has 14 residues. The CDR3 is CAARQGQLSDTQYF. CDR3 bases: TGTGCCGCAAGACAGGGGCAGTTATCGGATACGCAGTATTTT.

This clonotype came up a few times. The rearrangement links TRBV6-2 or TRBV6-3 to TRBJ1-4; D might be TRBD1 (5 bases). The CDR3 totals 15 residues. V was clipped by 2 bases and J by 8 bases, with 15 bases between them. Germline V gene data show CDR1 as MNHEY and CDR2 as SVGEGT. CDR3 residues: CASSYGPGQGEKLFF. In DNA, the CDR3 is TGTGCCAGCAGTTACGGTCCGGGCCAGGGAGAAAAACTGTTTTTT.

This clonotype was observed a handful of times. The gene calls are TRBV6-5 and TRBJ1-1; D is ambiguous. In germline, CDR1 is MNHEY, CDR2 SVGAGI. This CDR3 region has 14 residues. V lost 2 bases and J 3 bases, leaving 10 bases between the germline ends. CDR3 sequence reads: CASSYKGGDTEAFF. The DNA for the CDR3 is TGTGCCAGCAGTTACAAGGGTGGGGACACTGAAGCTTTCTTT.

This clonotype came up many times. The chain couples TRBV11-2 to TRBJ2-1; D is unclear. CDR3 length: 13 residues. The germline V gene has CDR1 SGHAT and CDR2 FQNNGV. Trimming pared 3 bases from V and 5 bases from J, leaving 8 bases between. CDR3 amino acids: CASSLEPHNEQFF. The CDR3 coding sequence is TGTGCCAGCAGCTTGGAGCCACACAATGAGCAGTTCTTC.

The chain joins TRBV24-1 to TRBJ2-1, with TRBD2 as a possible D gene (6 bases). With 4 bases removed from V and 6 bases from J, the gap between germline ends came to 12 bases. Germline V CDR1 and CDR2: KGHDR, SFDVKD. CDR3 length equals 14 residues. The CDR3 bases are TGTGCCACCAGTGAACCTGGGACTTTCAATGAGCAGTTCTTC. It specifies CATSEPGTFNEQFF.

Here the CDR3 reads CASSGRRGSYGYTF. The CDR3, as DNA: TGTGCCAGCAGTGGCCGGCGGGGCTCCTATGGCTACACCTTC. The J gene is TRBJ1-2, the V gene TRBV2; D possibly corresponds to TRBD1 (5 bases). The CDR3 extends over 14 amino acids. The germline V gene has CDR1 SNHLY and CDR2 FYNNEI. The germline V and J ends were trimmed by 4 bases and 4 bases, with 13 bases remaining between them. Complete variable domain (other parts from reference TRBV2 and TRBJ1-2): EPEVTQTPSHQVTQMGQEVILRCVPISNHLYFYWYRQILGQKVEFLVSFYNNEISEKSEIFDDQFSVERPDGSNFTLKIRSTKLEDSAMYFCASSGRRGSYGYTFGSGTRLTVV.

This clonotype was seen many times. V is TRBV28 and J is TRBJ1-1; no clear D gene. Germline assignment: CDR1 MDHEN and CDR2 SYDVKM. CDR3 length: 14 amino acids. V gave up 7 bases and J gave up 1 base, with 13 bases separating them. The CDR3 nucleotides are TGTGCCAGCACGAATAGTAAGAGGAACACTGAAGCTTTCTTT. It yields the protein CASTNSKRNTEAFF.

This clonotype has a count of ten or more. The V and J genes are TRBV28 and TRBJ2-7, with TRBD2 identical over 7 bases. CDR3 length: 15 residues. V was clipped by 4 bases and J by 4 bases; unmatched bases: 10. Germline CDR1 MDHEN, CDR2 SYDVKM. CDR3 DNA sequence: TGTGCCAGCAGTTCGGTCGCGGGAGCCTCGTACGAGCAGTACTTC. Protein sequence: CASSSVAGASYEQYF.

The rearrangement joins TRBV5-5 to TRBJ2-6, with a weak D call TRBD2 (5 bases). This CDR3 contains 14 residues. The V end lost 0 bases, the J end lost 12 bases, and 13 bases lay between the germline ends. Germline CDR1 reads SGHKS; CDR2 reads YYEKEE (reference sequence). The CDR3, as DNA: TGTGCCAGCAGCTTGGGTTCTTGGGGAGCCGTCCTGACTTTC. The encoded protein is CASSLGSWGAVLTF.

The V and J genes are TRBV5-1 and TRBJ2-2, with TRBD2 matching 10 bases. This CDR3 comprises 16 residues. Trimming took 0 bases from V and 5 from J; bases not matched to a gene: 4. Germline assignment: CDR1 SGHRS and CDR2 YFSETQ. The CDR3 reads CASSLVSSGRTGELFF. DNA for the CDR3: TGCGCCAGCAGCTTGGTCTCTAGCGGGAGAACCGGGGAGCTGTTTTTT.

In this sample, this clonotype turned up a few times. This chain links TRBV19 with TRBJ1-5; 7 bases map to TRBD1. The CDR3 extends over 15 amino acids. The junction had 7 bases not matched to a gene; V was cut back by 5 bases and J by 3 bases. Germline lookup yields CDR1 LNHDA and CDR2 SQIVND (reference sequence). CDR3 protein: CASSPGQVFNQPQHF. The CDR3 nucleotides read TGTGCCAGTAGTCCCGGACAGGTTTTCAATCAGCCCCAGCATTTT.

This clonotype was recorded a few times. This sequence joins TRBV5-6 and TRBJ2-4; TRBD2 matches at 15 bases. The CDR3 covers 18 residues. Germline V gene data show CDR1 as SGHDT and CDR2 as YYEEEE. The V gene end was trimmed by 3 bases and the J gene end by 3 bases; junction bases not matched to a gene: 7. The CDR3 nucleotides read TGTGCCAGCAGCTGGGACGGACTAGCGGGAGGGGGCAAAAACATTCAGTACTTC. Amino acid sequence: CASSWDGLAGGGKNIQYF.

The sample holds many counts of this clonotype. V and J are TRBV20-1 and TRBJ2-7, with 8 bases fitting TRBD2. CDR1 and CDR2 from the germline V gene are DFQATT and SNEGSKA (reference sequence). The CDR3 contains 14 residues. CDR3 DNA: TGCAGCCAGAGACTTGGAGCGGGAGAACTCGAGCAGTACTTC. Protein product: CSQRLGAGELEQYF.

This clonotype appeared many times. This chain connects TRBV28 to TRBJ1-1, with 8 bases aligning to TRBD1. This CDR3 has 15 residues. Trimming at V came to 7 bases and at J to 4 bases, leaving 11 bases not matched to a gene. Per the germline V gene, CDR1 is MDHEN and CDR2 is SYDVKM. CDR3: CASIARSQGATEAFF. DNA for the CDR3: TGTGCCAGCATTGCCCGGAGTCAGGGGGCCACTGAAGCTTTCTTT. Full variable domain (remainder filled in from reference TRBV28 and TRBJ1-1): DVKVTQSSRYLVKRTGEKVFLECVQDMDHENMFWYRQDPGLGLRLIYFSYDVKMKEKGDIPEGYSVSREKKERFSLILESASTNQTSMYLCASIARSQGATEAFFGQGTRLTVV.

The genes are TRBV4-2 and TRBJ2-1; D uncertain. V was cut by 0 bases and J by 8 bases, with 8 bases left in between. The CDR3 covers 13 residues. CDR1 is LGHNA and CDR2 is YNFKEQ in the germline V gene. The CDR3 protein is CASSQDRGDEQFF. CDR3 nucleotide sequence: TGTGCCAGCAGCCAAGATCGTGGGGATGAGCAGTTCTTC.

V and J are TRBV7-2 and TRBJ2-2, with 8 bases fitting TRBD2. Germline loops: CDR1 SGHTA, CDR2 FQGNSA. This CDR3 region has 15 residues. V lost 3 bases and J lost 3; bases outside the gene matches: 3. The CDR3 DNA reads TGTGCCAGCAGCTTTAGCGGGAAAGACACCGGGGAGCTGTTTTTT. The encoded protein is CASSFSGKDTGELFF.

In this sample, this clonotype turned up many times. The V gene is TRBV12-3 or TRBV12-4, the J gene TRBJ2-1, with TRBD1 as a possible D gene (6 bases). This CDR3 region has 15 residues. The V and J ends lost 5 bases and 8 bases respectively, with 19 bases between them. The CDR3 loop reads CASSARSQGQHEQFF. The CDR3 region has the DNA TGTGCCAGCAGTGCCCGTTCGCAGGGGCAGCATGAGCAGTTCTTC.

This clonotype was detected only a few times. The gene calls are TRBV28 and TRBJ1-2; D unclear. The germline CDR1 and CDR2 sequences are MDHEN and SYDVKM. There are 12 residues in the CDR3. V dropped 10 bases and J dropped 3 bases, with 12 bases sitting between them. For the CDR3, the DNA is TGTGCCACCAATGGTTGGGACTATGGCTACACCTTC. Its translation: CATNGWDYGYTF.

This clonotype was observed at least ten times. This chain joins TRBV20-1 and TRBJ1-2, with TRBD1 identical over 9 bases. The V gene end was trimmed by 3 bases and the J gene end by 8 bases; junction bases not matched to a gene: 7. CDR3 length equals 13 residues. Germline values: CDR1 DFQATT, CDR2 SNEGSKA (reference sequence). The CDR3 spells CSASRTGEFGYTF. The CDR3 region has the DNA TGCAGTGCTAGTCGGACAGGGGAGTTCGGCTACACCTTC.

This sequence joins TRBV4-1 and TRBJ2-3; D not resolved. CDR1 and CDR2 (germline): MGHRA, YSYEKL. The CDR3 sequence is 13 residues long. The V end was cut by 2 bases, the J end by 2 bases, with 5 bases between. CDR3 nucleotide sequence: TGCGCCAGCAGCCAAACTAACACAGATACGCAGTATTTT. It yields the protein CASSQTNTDTQYF.